This TCR beta chain was obtained from a study of OX40 agonist ivuxolimab in advanced cancers. Study-level information: Intravenous ivuxolimab at 0.01 to 10 mg/kg was given to patients every 2 weeks. Dose-escalation patients suffered from hepatocellular carcinoma, melanoma, renal cell or head and neck cancer. Broader study findings: At 0.1 to 3.0 mg/kg, clonal expansion of CD4+ and CD8+ blood T cells had occurred by week 6.

The study sampled blood at baseline, cycle 4 day 1, and cycle 7 day 1. The repertoire was sequenced with immunoSEQ multiplex PCR; TCRdb's copy has only in-frame clones and lacks some. Found here are approximately 100,000 clones, 90% of them singletons; the top ten hold about 0.48%. As to this clone: The target antigen is unknown.

This receptor was obtained from an adult with an advanced solid tumor such as melanoma, head and neck, liver or kidney cancer. The starting material was CD4+ or CD8+ T cells sorted from blood, obtained in a trial of the OX40 agonist ivuxolimab.

The CDR3 bases are TGTGCCAGCAGCCCACTCGACAGGGATTATCGCGAAGCTTTCTTT. It specifies CASSPLDRDYREAFF. The chain combines TRBV25-1 with TRBJ1-1, with TRBD1 identical over 7 bases. Germline lookup yields CDR1 MGHDK and CDR2 SYGVNS. The V gene end was trimmed by 6 bases and the J gene end by 8 bases; junction bases not matched to a gene: 15. CDR3 size: 15 residues.